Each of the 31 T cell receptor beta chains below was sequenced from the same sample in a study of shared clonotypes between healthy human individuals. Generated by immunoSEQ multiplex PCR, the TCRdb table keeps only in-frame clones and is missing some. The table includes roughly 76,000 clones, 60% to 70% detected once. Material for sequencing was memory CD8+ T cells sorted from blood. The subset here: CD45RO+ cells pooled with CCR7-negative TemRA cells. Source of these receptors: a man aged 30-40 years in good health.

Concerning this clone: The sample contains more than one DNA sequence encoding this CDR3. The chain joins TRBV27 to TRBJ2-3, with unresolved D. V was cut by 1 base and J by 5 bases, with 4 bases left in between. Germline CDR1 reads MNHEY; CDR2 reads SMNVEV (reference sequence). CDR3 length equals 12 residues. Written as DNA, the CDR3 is TGTGCCAGCAGTTTATTGGGAGATACGCAGTATTTT. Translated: CASSLLGDTQYF.

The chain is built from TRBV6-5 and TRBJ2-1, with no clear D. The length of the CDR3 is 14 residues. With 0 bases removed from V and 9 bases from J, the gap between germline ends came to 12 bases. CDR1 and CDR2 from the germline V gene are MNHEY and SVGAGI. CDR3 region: CASSYSIGVPEQFF. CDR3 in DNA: TGTGCCAGCAGTTACTCGATTGGAGTTCCTGAGCAGTTCTTC.

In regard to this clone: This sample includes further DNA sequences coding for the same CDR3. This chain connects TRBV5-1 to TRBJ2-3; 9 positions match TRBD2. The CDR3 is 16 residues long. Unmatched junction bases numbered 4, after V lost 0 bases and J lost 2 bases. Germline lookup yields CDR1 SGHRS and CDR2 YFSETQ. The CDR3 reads CASSLGLAASTDTQYF. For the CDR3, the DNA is TGCGCCAGCAGCTTGGGACTAGCGGCATCCACAGATACGCAGTATTTT.

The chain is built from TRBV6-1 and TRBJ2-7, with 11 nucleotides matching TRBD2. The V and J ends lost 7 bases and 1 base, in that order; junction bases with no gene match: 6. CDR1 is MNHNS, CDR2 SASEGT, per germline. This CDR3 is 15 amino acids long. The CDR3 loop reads CASKKGTSGSYEQYF. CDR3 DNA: TGTGCCAGCAAGAAGGGGACTAGCGGATCCTACGAGCAGTACTTC.

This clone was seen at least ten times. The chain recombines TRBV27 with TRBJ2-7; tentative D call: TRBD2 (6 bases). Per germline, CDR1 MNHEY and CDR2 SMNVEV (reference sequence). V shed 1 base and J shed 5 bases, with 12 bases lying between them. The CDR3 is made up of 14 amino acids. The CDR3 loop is CASSLFAGMDEQYF. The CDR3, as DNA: TGTGCCAGCAGTTTATTTGCGGGAATGGACGAGCAGTACTTC.

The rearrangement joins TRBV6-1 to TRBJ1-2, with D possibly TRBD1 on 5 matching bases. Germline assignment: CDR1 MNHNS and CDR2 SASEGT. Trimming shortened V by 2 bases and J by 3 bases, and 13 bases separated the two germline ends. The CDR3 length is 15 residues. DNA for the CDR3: TGTGCCAGCAGTGAAAGTTGGAGGACACACTATGGCTACACCTTC. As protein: CASSESWRTHYGYTF.

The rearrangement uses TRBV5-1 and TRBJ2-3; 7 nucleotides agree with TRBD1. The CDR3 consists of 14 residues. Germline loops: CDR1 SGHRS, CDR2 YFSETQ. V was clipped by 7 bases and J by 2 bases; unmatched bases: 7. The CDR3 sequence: CASYIGQDTDTQYF. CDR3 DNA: TGCGCCAGCTATATCGGACAGGACACAGATACGCAGTATTTT. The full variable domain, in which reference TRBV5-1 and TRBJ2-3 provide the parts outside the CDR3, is KAGVTQTPRYLIKTRGQQVTLSCSPISGHRSVSWYQQTPGQGLQFLFEYFSETQRNKGNFPGRFSGRQFSNSRSEMNVSTLELGDSALYLCASYIGQDTDTQYFGPGTRLTVL.

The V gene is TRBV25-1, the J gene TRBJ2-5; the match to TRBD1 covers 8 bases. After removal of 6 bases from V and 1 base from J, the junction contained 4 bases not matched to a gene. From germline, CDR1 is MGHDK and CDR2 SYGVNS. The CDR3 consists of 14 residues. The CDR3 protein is CASSEQGVQETQYF. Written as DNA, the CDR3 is TGTGCCAGCAGCGAACAGGGGGTCCAAGAGACCCAGTACTTC.

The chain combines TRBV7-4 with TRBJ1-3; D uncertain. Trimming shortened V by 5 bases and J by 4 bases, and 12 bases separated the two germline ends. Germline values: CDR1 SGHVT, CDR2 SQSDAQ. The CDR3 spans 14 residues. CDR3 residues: CASSPPTQGNTIYF. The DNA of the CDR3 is TGTGCCAGCAGCCCCCCGACGCAAGGAAACACCATATATTTT.

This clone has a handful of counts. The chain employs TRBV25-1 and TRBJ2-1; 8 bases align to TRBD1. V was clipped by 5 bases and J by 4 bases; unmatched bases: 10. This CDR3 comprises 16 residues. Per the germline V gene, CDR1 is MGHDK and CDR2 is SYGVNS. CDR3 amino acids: CASSSRTGGRYNEQFF. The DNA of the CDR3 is TGTGCCAGCAGTTCCCGAACAGGGGGACGATACAATGAGCAGTTCTTC.

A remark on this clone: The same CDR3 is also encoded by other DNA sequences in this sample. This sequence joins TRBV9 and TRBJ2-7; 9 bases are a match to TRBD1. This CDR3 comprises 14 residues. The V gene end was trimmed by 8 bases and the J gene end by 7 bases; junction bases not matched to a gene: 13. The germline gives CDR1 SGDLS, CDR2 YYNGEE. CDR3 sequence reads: CASSPRTGVWEQYF. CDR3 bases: TGTGCCAGTAGCCCGCGGACAGGGGTCTGGGAGCAGTACTTC.

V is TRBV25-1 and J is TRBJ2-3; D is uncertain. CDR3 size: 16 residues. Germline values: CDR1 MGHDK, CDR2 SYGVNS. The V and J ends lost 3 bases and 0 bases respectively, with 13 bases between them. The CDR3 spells CASSESERSSTDTQYF. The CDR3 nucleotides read TGTGCCAGCAGTGAGAGCGAGCGATCTAGCACAGATACGCAGTATTTT. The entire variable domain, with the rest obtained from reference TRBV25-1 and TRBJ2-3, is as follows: EADIYQTPRYLVIGTGKKITLECSQTMGHDKMYWYQQDPGMELHLIHYSYGVNSTEKGDLSSESTVSRIRTEHFPLTLESARPSHTSQYLCASSESERSSTDTQYFGPGTRLTVL.

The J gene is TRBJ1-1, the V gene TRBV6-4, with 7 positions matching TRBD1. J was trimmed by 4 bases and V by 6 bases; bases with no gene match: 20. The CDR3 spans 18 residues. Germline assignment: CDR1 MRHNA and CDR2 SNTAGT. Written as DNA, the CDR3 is TGTGCCAGCAGCCCCAGGGGGACAGTGAATGAGATTAGCACTGAAGCTTTCTTT. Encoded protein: CASSPRGTVNEISTEAFF.

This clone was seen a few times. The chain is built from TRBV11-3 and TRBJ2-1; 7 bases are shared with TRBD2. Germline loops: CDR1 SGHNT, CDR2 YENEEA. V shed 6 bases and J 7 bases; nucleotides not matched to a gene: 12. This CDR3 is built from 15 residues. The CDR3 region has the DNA TGTGCCAGCAGTCCACCGGACGCGGGAGCTAATGAGCAGTTCTTC. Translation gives CASSPPDAGANEQFF.

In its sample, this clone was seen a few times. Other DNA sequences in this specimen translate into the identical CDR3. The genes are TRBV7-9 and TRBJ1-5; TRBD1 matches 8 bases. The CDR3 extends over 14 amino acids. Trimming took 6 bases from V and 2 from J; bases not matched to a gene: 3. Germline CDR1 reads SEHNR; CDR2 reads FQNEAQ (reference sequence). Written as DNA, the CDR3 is TGTGCCAGCAGTTCGGACAGGGGCAATCAGCCCCAGCATTTT. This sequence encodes CASSSDRGNQPQHF. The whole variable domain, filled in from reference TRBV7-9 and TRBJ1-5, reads DTGVSQNPRHKITKRGQNVTFRCDPISEHNRLYWYRQTLGQGPEFLTYFQNEAQLEKSRLLSDRFSAERPKGSFSTLEIQRTEQGDSAMYLCASSSDRGNQPQHFGDGTRLSIL.

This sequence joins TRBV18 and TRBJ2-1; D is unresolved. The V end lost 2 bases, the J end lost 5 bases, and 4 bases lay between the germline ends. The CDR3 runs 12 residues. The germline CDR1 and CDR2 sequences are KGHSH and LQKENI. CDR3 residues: CASSPSNNEQFF. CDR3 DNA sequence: TGTGCCAGCTCACCATCTAACAATGAGCAGTTCTTC.

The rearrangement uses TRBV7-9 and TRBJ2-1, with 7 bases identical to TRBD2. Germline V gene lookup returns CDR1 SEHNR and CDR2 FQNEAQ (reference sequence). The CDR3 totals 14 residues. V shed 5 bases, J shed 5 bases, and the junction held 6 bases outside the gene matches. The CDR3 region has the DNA TGTGCCAGCAGCCCCCGGGACTACAACAATGAGCAGTTCTTC. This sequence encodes CASSPRDYNNEQFF.

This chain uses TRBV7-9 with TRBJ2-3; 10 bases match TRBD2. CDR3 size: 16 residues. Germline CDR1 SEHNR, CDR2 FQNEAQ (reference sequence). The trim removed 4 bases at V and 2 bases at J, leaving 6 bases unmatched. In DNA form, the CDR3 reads TGTGCCAGCAGCTCTTTAGCGGGAGGAAACACAGATACGCAGTATTTT. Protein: CASSSLAGGNTDTQYF.

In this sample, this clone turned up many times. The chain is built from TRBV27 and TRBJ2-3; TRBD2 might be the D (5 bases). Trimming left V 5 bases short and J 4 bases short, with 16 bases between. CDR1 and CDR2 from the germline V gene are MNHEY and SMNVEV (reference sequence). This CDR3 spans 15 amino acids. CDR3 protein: CASSIGVLMSDTQYF. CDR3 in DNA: TGTGCCAGCAGTATCGGGGTGTTAATGTCAGATACGCAGTATTTT.

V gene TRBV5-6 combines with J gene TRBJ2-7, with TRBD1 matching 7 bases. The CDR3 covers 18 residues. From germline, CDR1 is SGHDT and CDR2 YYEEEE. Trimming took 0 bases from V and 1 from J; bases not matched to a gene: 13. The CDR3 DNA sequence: TGTGCCAGCAGCTTGGTAGGCCCGTCCGGGACAGAATCCTACGAGCAGTACTTC. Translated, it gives CASSLVGPSGTESYEQYF. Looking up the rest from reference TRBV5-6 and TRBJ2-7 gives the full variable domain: DAGVTQSPTHLIKTRGQQVTLRCSPKSGHDTVSWYQQALGQGPQFIFQYYEEEERQRGNFPDRFSGHQFPNYSSELNVNALLLGDSALYLCASSLVGPSGTESYEQYFGPGTRLTVT.

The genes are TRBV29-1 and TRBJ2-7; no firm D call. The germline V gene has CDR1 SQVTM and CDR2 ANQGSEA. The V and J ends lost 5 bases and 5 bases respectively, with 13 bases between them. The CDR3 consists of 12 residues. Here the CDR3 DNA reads TGCAGCGTTCGGGCCAGTATAAACGAGCAGTACTTC. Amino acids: CSVRASINEQYF.

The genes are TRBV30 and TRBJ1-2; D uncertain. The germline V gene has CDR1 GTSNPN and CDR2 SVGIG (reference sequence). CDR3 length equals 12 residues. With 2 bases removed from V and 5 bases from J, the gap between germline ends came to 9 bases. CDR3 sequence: CAWSFVSYGYTF. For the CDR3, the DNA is TGTGCCTGGAGTTTCGTGTCATATGGCTACACCTTC.

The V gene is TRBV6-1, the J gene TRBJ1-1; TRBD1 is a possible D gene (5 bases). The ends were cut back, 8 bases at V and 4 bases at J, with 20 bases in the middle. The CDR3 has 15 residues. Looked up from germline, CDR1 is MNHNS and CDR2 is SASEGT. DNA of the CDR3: TGTGCCAGCTTGTTATCGGGGGGGGATGGCACTGAAGCTTTCTTT. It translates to CASLLSGGDGTEAFF.

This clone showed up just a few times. The CDR3 here is CASSYTGPYEQYF. CDR3 bases: TGCGCCAGCAGCTATACAGGGCCCTACGAGCAGTACTTC. V gene TRBV5-1 combines with J gene TRBJ2-7; the D gene is possibly TRBD1 (6 bases). The CDR3 consists of 13 residues. CDR1 is SGHRS, CDR2 YFSETQ, per germline. The V and J ends lost 3 bases and 2 bases respectively, with 9 bases between them.

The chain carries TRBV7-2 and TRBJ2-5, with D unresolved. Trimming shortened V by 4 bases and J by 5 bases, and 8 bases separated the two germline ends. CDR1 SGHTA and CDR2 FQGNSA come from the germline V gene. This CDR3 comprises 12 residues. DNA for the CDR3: TGTGCCAGCAGCTACCCGATTGAGACCCAGTACTTC. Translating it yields CASSYPIETQYF.

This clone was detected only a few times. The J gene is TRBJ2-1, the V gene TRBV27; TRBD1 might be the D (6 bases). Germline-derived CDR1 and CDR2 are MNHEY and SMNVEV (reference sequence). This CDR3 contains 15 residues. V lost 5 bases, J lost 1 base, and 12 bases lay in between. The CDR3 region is CASSDGTKSYNEQFF. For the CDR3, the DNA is TGTGCCAGCAGTGACGGGACAAAATCCTACAATGAGCAGTTCTTC.

CDR3 in DNA: TGTGCCAGCAGCTTGTTACAATCCGGCCTATACAATGAGCAGTTCTTC. Residues: CASSLLQSGLYNEQFF. V gene TRBV5-8 combines with J gene TRBJ2-1; D not certain. Deletions cut 1 base from V and 4 bases from J, with 15 bases between. The CDR3 loop spans 16 amino acids. Germline V gene lookup returns CDR1 SGHTS and CDR2 YDEGEE.

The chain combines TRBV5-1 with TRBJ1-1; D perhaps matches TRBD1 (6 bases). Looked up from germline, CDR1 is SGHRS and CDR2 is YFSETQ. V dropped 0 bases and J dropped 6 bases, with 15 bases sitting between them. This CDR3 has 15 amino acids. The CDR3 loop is CASSLAGGRGAEAFF. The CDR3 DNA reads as TGCGCCAGCAGCTTGGCCGGGGGGCGAGGGGCTGAAGCTTTCTTT.

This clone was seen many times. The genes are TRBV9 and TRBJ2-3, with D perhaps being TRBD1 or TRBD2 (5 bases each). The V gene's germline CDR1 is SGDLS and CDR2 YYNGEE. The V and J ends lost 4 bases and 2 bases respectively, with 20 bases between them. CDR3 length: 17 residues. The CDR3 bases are TGTGCCAGCAGCATCCGGGACGTAGCGTCCCTCACAGATACGCAGTATTTT. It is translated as CASSIRDVASLTDTQYF.

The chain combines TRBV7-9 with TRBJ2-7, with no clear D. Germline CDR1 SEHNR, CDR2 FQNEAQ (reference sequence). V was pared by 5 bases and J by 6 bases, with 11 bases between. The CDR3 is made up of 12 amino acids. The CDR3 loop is CASSTFGREQYF. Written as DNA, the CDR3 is TGTGCCAGCAGCACCTTTGGGCGCGAGCAGTACTTC.

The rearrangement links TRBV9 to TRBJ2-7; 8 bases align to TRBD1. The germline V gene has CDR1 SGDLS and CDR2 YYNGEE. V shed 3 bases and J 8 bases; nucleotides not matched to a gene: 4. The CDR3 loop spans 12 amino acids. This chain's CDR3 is CASSGQGAKQYF. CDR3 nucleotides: TGTGCCAGCAGCGGCCAGGGGGCCAAGCAGTACTTC.